The present entry profiles one T cell receptor (beta chain) with its context. Its target antigen remains unknown. Per-nucleotide qualities are absent, and no much larger clonotype sits a single base away. Trimmed from V: 3 bases; trimmed from J: 6 bases; junction bases lacking a gene match: 5. The CDR3, from cysteine to phenylalanine, totals 14 residues. The only DNA kept is the CDR3, 42 bases in frame from the first base. Taken from the germline V gene, the CDR1 and CDR2 loops are SGHRS and YFSETQ. Using the deep immunoSEQ assay, TCR CDR3 regions were amplified from genomic DNA by multiplex PCR. Genomic DNA extracted from each cell subset was distributed evenly over all wells of several immunoSEQ 96-well plates, and each plate served as one replicate. For sorted subsets, 150 to 250 ng of genomic DNA, equivalent to tens of thousands of T cell genomes, went into each replicate PCR. The purified libraries were quantified using a Qubit 3.0 fluorometer, sized with a Bioanalyzer 2100, and then quantified again using the KAPA Library Quantification kit. A separate single-read 150-cycle Illumina NextSeq 550 flow cell was used to sequence each immunoSEQ 96-well plate. As for the authors' bioinformatics: Because the immunoSEQ output included only junctional sequences and no quality scores, the filtering could not be the same as the filtering used for full-length reads. Sequences were annotated with PyIR, a Python wrapper for IgBLAST v1.9, using IMGT germline references to assign V/J genes and CDR3. Reads with weak V/J assignments (E-value above 1e-6), missing CDR3, stop codons, out-of-frame junctions, or ambiguous translated residues were removed. V3J clonotypes were defined as sequences sharing the same inferred V gene, J gene, and CDR3 amino acid sequence. To compute the percentage overlap between repertoires, the number of shared unique clonotypes was divided by the size of the smaller repertoire. Repertoire richness was assessed with RTK rarefaction, the Chao1 estimator, and Recon v2.1 estimates of unobserved clonotypes. For all TCRbeta clonotypes obtained by the gDNA method from a handful of donors, generation probabilities were computed with OLGA. Entries here come from immuneACCESS through TCRdb and include only in-frame sequences with V and J called. Some clones fail to appear in such tables; in the studies checked, an unresolved V gene covers under half of the shortfall, and the cause of the remainder is unknown. That table gives V, J and clone size, and the DNA gave D and trimming. This sample lists about 1,500,000 clones; approximately 96% were detected once. The top ten clonotypes cover roughly 1.2% of the sample.

The sample comes from a study of shared clonotypes between healthy human individuals (dated by TCRdb to 2020 to 2022). Background on the whole study: A couple of women and a few men aged 18 to 49 years were included in the cohort. For each donor, CD4 naive and CD4 memory were each run on three plates, CD8 naive on two plates, and CD8 memory on one plate. To estimate repertoire size and how much clonotype sharing occurs between individuals, the study deeply sequenced the blood TCR repertoires of about five healthy adults. Different laboratories and diverse techniques were used to prepare libraries and sequence TCR repertoires, to increase sequencing depth and limit assay-specific biases. Per donor, leukapheresis produced somewhere between about 0.85 and 10 billion PBMCs. Study-wide conclusions, independent of this receptor: Higher generation probabilities were observed for clonotypes shared by all four sorted-subset donors than for non-shared clonotypes. Pairwise subsampling led to the expectation that sequencing depth would affect the degree of clonotype sharing among donors. Because the study included a small number of donors, the genetic and exposure-history diversity represented was limited. Roughly 5% of naive CD4, around 3.6% of naive CD8, approximately 2% of memory CD4, and 0.4% of memory CD8 clonotypes were shared across a few donors. Only blood was sampled, and tissue TCR repertoires likely differ from those in blood. Naive subsets generally had larger estimated clonotype richness than memory subsets did. Even with the large sequencing depth, rarefaction of the sorted-subset datasets indicated that sequencing was incomplete.

Donors were healthy HIV-negative adults with no recently reported acute infections or vaccinations. Every donor was a Caucasian adult living in Nashville, Tennessee, USA. Magnetic negative selection was used to enrich CD4+ T cells, after which naive cells were positively selected on CD45RA and the negative fraction became the memory subset. After blood collection by leukapheresis, PBMCs were isolated using Ficoll-Histopaque density gradient centrifugation and then cryopreserved in the vapor phase of liquid nitrogen. Purity and quantity of every magnetically sorted T cell population were checked by analytical flow cytometry. Genomic DNA was isolated from every sorted fraction and measured by UV absorbance on a Nanodrop 2000c.

The material sequenced was naive CD4+ T cells sorted from blood. According to the study, the label for this sample's cell subset or site signals: CD45RA+ positively selected. The chain was built from TRBV5-1 and TRBJ1-4, with 7 bases aligning to TRBD1. The TCR was taken from a man aged 25 to 40 in good health. The CDR3 sequence is CASSSWDSDEKLFF. The sequence in DNA is TGCGCCAGCAGCTCCTGGGACAGCGATGAAAAACTGTTTTTT. The CDR3, completed at both ends by the reference TRBV5-1 and TRBJ1-4 genes, gives the full variable domain KAGVTQTPRYLIKTRGQQVTLSCSPISGHRSVSWYQQTPGQGLQFLFEYFSETQRNKGNFPGRFSGRQFSNSRSEMNVSTLELGDSALYLCASSSWDSDEKLFFGSGTQLSVL.